Shown below are 26 T cell receptor beta chains from a single sample sequenced in a study of T cells in Graves' hyperthyroidism and ophthalmopathy. RNA transcripts provided the source from which TCR beta CDR3 regions were amplified. Carried out on the TCR CDR3, a first-round RT-PCR used the HTBI primer set. TCRdb passed the multiplex PCR reads through MiXCR, listing each CDR3 protein once. The table records about 640,000 distinct CDR3 sequences, roughly 20% of them present only once. Sequenced input: blood. These receptors were taken from a man aged 25-45 years with Graves' ophthalmopathy.

This clonotype was counted a few times. The rearrangement links TRBV20-1 to TRBJ2-3; D gene uncertain. The CDR3 has 12 amino acids. Germline V gene sequence: CDR1 DFQATT, CDR2 SNEGSKA (reference sequence). CDR3 DNA sequence: TGCCGAACTCGGCTATCCACAGATACGCAGTATTTT. It is translated as CRTRLSTDTQYF.

The sample holds a few counts of this clonotype. J is TRBJ2-3 and V is TRBV3-1; a weak D match, TRBD2 (5 bases). This CDR3 has 15 amino acids. Germline-derived CDR1 and CDR2 are LGHDT and YNNKEL (reference sequence). Trimming removed 10 bases at V and 1 base at J, with 18 bases between. CDR3: CANGTISVGTDTQYF. The CDR3 bases are TGTGCCAACGGTACCATTAGCGTCGGCACAGATACGCAGTATTTT.

This clonotype was counted many times. This chain links TRBV7-2 with TRBJ1-5, with D hard to call. The CDR3 extends over 13 amino acids. Germline lookup yields CDR1 SGHTA and CDR2 FQGNSA. The V end was cut by 3 bases, the J end by 5 bases, with 8 bases between. CDR3 amino acids: CASSLALDQPQHF. The CDR3, as DNA: TGTGCCAGCAGCTTGGCTTTGGATCAGCCCCAGCATTTT.

This clonotype was counted between two and nine times. The chain carries TRBV7-9 and TRBJ2-5; D is perhaps TRBD2 (5 bases). V dropped 2 bases and J dropped 5 bases, with 12 bases sitting between them. The CDR3 contains 14 residues. Germline CDR1 and CDR2: SEHNR and FQNEAQ (reference sequence). CDR3 coding DNA: TGTGCCAGCAGCTTAACGGGGAGTACTGAGACCCAGTACTTC. Amino acid sequence: CASSLTGSTETQYF.

V and J are TRBV6-1 and TRBJ1-5, with 8 bases matching TRBD1. Losses at the gene ends were 4 bases for V and 7 bases for J; bases not matched to a gene: 6. The germline CDR1 and CDR2 sequences are MNHNS and SASEGT. The CDR3 runs to 14 residues. CDR3: CASSGQGMSQPQHF. The CDR3 region has the DNA TGTGCCAGCAGTGGACAGGGGATGAGCCAGCCCCAGCATTTT.

This clonotype has ten or more counts. V is TRBV5-1 and J is TRBJ1-1, with unresolved D. This CDR3 has 15 residues. Germline V CDR1 and CDR2: SGHRS, YFSETQ. Trimming stripped 4 bases from V and 5 bases from J, with 18 bases between. The CDR3 loop reads CASSGGLRGGTEAFF. The DNA of the CDR3 is TGCGCCAGCAGCGGCGGGCTCCGGGGAGGAACTGAAGCTTTCTTT.

This clonotype was seen a few times. The chain links TRBV6-1 to TRBJ2-1, with D uncertain. V dropped 6 bases and J dropped 5 bases, with 14 bases sitting between them. The CDR3 consists of 14 residues. Germline-derived CDR1 and CDR2 are MNHNS and SASEGT. CDR3: CASSLSVGDNEQFF. CDR3 DNA: TGTGCCAGCAGCCTCAGCGTCGGAGACAATGAGCAGTTCTTC.

The chain joins TRBV28 to TRBJ2-1, with D tentatively TRBD2 (5 bases). There are 15 residues in the CDR3. CDR1 and CDR2 (germline): MDHEN, SYDVKM. Trimming took off 3 bases at V and 3 bases at J, with 12 bases between the two ends. DNA for the CDR3: TGTGCCAGCAGTTTCTTAGCGAGAGGCTACAATGAGCAGTTCTTC. This codes for CASSFLARGYNEQFF.

This clonotype occurred many times. The chain links TRBV28 to TRBJ2-3, with TRBD2 as a possible D gene (5 bases). Trimming shortened V by 7 bases and J by 4 bases, and 18 bases separated the two germline ends. The CDR3 is 15 residues long. Germline CDR1 is MDHEN and CDR2 is SYDVKM. The CDR3 sequence is CASTNLDSLPDTQYF. CDR3 nucleotides: TGTGCCAGCACCAACCTGGACTCCCTACCAGATACGCAGTATTTT. The variable domain in full, completed from reference TRBV28 and TRBJ2-3, reads DVKVTQSSRYLVKRTGEKVFLECVQDMDHENMFWYRQDPGLGLRLIYFSYDVKMKEKGDIPEGYSVSREKKERFSLILESASTNQTSMYLCASTNLDSLPDTQYFGPGTRLTVL.

This clonotype was seen a few times. The V and J genes are TRBV29-1 and TRBJ2-7, with D unresolved. V lost 2 bases and J 0 bases, leaving 11 bases between the germline ends. The CDR3 totals 14 residues. Germline CDR1 SQVTM, CDR2 ANQGSEA. The CDR3 DNA follows: TGCAGCGTTGAATCCCCCACGAGCTCCTACGAGCAGTACTTC. This gives the protein CSVESPTSSYEQYF.

This clonotype showed up many times. The DNA of the CDR3 is TGTGCCAGCAACTTAGCGGGAGAAGAGACCCAGTACTTC. This encodes CASNLAGEETQYF. This chain connects TRBV28 to TRBJ2-5; 9 bases fit TRBD2. With V trimmed by 7 bases and J by 3 bases, 3 bases remained unmatched. The CDR3 totals 13 residues. Germline V lookup: CDR1 MDHEN, CDR2 SYDVKM.

This clonotype occurred a few times. This chain links TRBV6-1 with TRBJ2-5; 7 nucleotides match TRBD1. V shed 1 base, J shed 6 bases, and the junction held 8 bases outside the gene matches. Germline V gene data show CDR1 as MNHNS and CDR2 as SASEGT. The CDR3 is 15 amino acids. The CDR3 nucleotides read TGTGCCAGCAGTGAAGATGCGACAGGGCGGCAGACCCAGTACTTC. This encodes CASSEDATGRQTQYF.

This clonotype was observed many times. V is TRBV11-2 and J is TRBJ1-3; 7 bases line up with TRBD1. The germline gives CDR1 SGHAT, CDR2 FQNNGV. This CDR3 is 13 amino acids long. The junction had 6 bases not matched to a gene; V was cut back by 5 bases and J by 8 bases. CDR3 nucleotides: TGTGCCAGCAGCCCACAGGGGAAACACACCATATATTTT. Encoded protein: CASSPQGKHTIYF.

A few counts support this clonotype. The rearrangement uses TRBV5-5 and TRBJ2-1; no clear D. Germline loops: CDR1 SGHKS, CDR2 YYEKEE (reference sequence). There are 13 residues in the CDR3. With 4 bases removed from V and 5 bases from J, the gap between germline ends came to 10 bases. For the CDR3, the DNA is TGTGCCAGCAGCACGGCCCTGAACAATGAGCAGTTCTTC. Protein sequence: CASSTALNNEQFF. Looking up the rest from reference TRBV5-5 and TRBJ2-1 gives the full variable domain: DAGVTQSPTHLIKTRGQQVTLRCSPISGHKSVSWYQQVLGQGPQFIFQYYEKEERGRGNFPDRFSARQFPNYSSELNVNALLLGDSALYLCASSTALNNEQFFGPGTRLTVL.

The CDR3 is CSAESGMALKDTQYF. DNA of the CDR3: TGCAGTGCTGAAAGCGGGATGGCCCTCAAAGATACGCAGTATTTT. This chain joins TRBV20-1 and TRBJ2-3; 7 nucleotides align to TRBD2. Germline trimming cut 5 bases from V and 5 bases from J; bases unmatched to any gene: 13. Germline lookup yields CDR1 DFQATT and CDR2 SNEGSKA (reference sequence). This CDR3 comprises 15 residues.

This clonotype showed up many times. This chain links TRBV18 with TRBJ2-7, with D perhaps being TRBD1 or TRBD2 (6 bases each). V lost 4 bases to trimming and J lost 0 bases, with 10 bases between them. Germline-derived CDR1 and CDR2 are KGHSH and LQKENI. CDR3 length equals 14 residues. This chain's CDR3 is CASSRGASSYEQYF. In DNA form, the CDR3 reads TGTGCCAGCTCACGGGGGGCCTCCTCCTACGAGCAGTACTTC.

This chain joins TRBV11-2 and TRBJ1-5, with D perhaps matching TRBD1 (6 bases). There are 14 residues in the CDR3. The V and J ends lost 5 bases and 1 base respectively, with 9 bases between them. Germline V gives CDR1 SGHAT, CDR2 FQNNGV. The CDR3 reads CASSVGTSNQPQHF. CDR3 DNA sequence: TGTGCCAGCAGCGTAGGGACAAGCAATCAGCCCCAGCATTTT.

This clonotype was counted at least ten times. The chain joins TRBV6-1 to TRBJ1-2; 9 bases agree with TRBD1. Germline V gene data show CDR1 as MNHNS and CDR2 as SASEGT. The trim removed 6 bases at V and 5 bases at J, leaving 10 bases unmatched. The length of the CDR3 is 15 residues. The DNA for the CDR3 is TGTGCCAGCAGCCCAATTTCCGGGACAGGGTATGGCTACACCTTC. This codes for CASSPISGTGYGYTF.

The table lists this clonotype with a few counts. The chain has TRBV27 and TRBJ2-2, with 8 bases that match TRBD2. This CDR3 has 16 residues. Germline CDR1 MNHEY, CDR2 SMNVEV (reference sequence). J gave up 4 bases and V 4 bases, and 8 bases lay outside the gene matches. The CDR3 here is CASSSPTGGVTGELFF. CDR3 DNA sequence: TGTGCCAGCAGTTCTCCGACGGGAGGGGTCACCGGGGAGCTGTTTTTT.

This clonotype occurred many times. This chain joins TRBV20-1 and TRBJ2-7; D could derive from TRBD1 or TRBD2 (6 bases each). Germline values: CDR1 DFQATT, CDR2 SNEGSKA (reference sequence). The CDR3 has 16 residues. The ends were cut back, 2 bases at V and 3 bases at J, with 20 bases in the middle. Here the CDR3 DNA reads TGCAGTGCTAGAAGTCGCTTCGGGGGCGATGTCTACGAGCAGTACTTC. As protein: CSARSRFGGDVYEQYF.

In its sample, this clonotype was seen many times. The genes are TRBV3-1 and TRBJ2-7; 8 nucleotides align to TRBD1. Germline-derived CDR1 and CDR2 are LGHDT and YNNKEL (reference sequence). With 1 base clipped from V and 3 bases from J, the junction kept 5 bases outside the gene matches. This CDR3 contains 15 residues. The CDR3 sequence: CASSQGPGQVYEQYF. CDR3 DNA: TGTGCCAGCAGCCAAGGCCCGGGACAGGTCTACGAGCAGTACTTC.

This chain links TRBV30 with TRBJ1-1; tentative D call: TRBD1 (5 bases). This CDR3 comprises 16 residues. The germline V and J ends were trimmed by 4 bases and 5 bases, with 23 bases remaining between them. Germline lookup yields CDR1 GTSNPN and CDR2 SVGIG (reference sequence). CDR3 sequence reads: CAWTVWGESGVTEAFF. In DNA, the CDR3 is TGTGCCTGGACCGTGTGGGGGGAAAGTGGTGTTACTGAAGCTTTCTTT.

In this sample, this clonotype turned up a few times. The chain links TRBV7-3 to TRBJ2-6; no clear D gene. CDR1 is SGHTA and CDR2 is FQGTGA in the germline V gene. V lost 6 bases to trimming and J lost 2 bases, with 8 bases between them. The CDR3 runs to 14 residues. As DNA, the CDR3 is TGTGCCAGCAGTTTGACGGCTGGGGCCAACGTCCTGACTTTC. It is translated as CASSLTAGANVLTF.

This clonotype showed up many times. This chain connects TRBV20-1 to TRBJ1-2; maybe TRBD1 (6 bases). Per the germline V gene, CDR1 is DFQATT and CDR2 is SNEGSKA (reference sequence). Trimming took off 2 bases at V and 3 bases at J, with 10 bases between the two ends. CDR3 length: 13 amino acids. The CDR3 here is CSARRDNHYGYTF. The CDR3 region has the DNA TGCAGTGCTAGAAGGGACAACCACTATGGCTACACCTTC.

This clonotype was picked up many times. The chain recombines TRBV28 with TRBJ2-5; no definite D call. V shed 7 bases and J shed 4 bases, with 10 bases lying between them. The CDR3 is 12 amino acids. Germline CDR1 reads MDHEN; CDR2 reads SYDVKM. The CDR3 DNA reads as TGTGCCAGCACCCTGGCAGGAGAGACCCAGTACTTC. Amino acids: CASTLAGETQYF.

This clonotype was detected ten times or more. V usage is TRBV28 and J usage is TRBJ2-7; the match to TRBD1 covers 9 bases. CDR3 length equals 14 residues. The germline V gene encodes CDR1 MDHEN and CDR2 SYDVKM. The V gene end was trimmed by 2 bases and the J gene end by 7 bases; junction bases not matched to a gene: 6. In DNA, the CDR3 is TGTGCCAGCAGTTTAGGGACAGGGCCGGGAGAGCAGTACTTC. This encodes CASSLGTGPGEQYF.